Listed below are T cell receptor beta chains from one sample, sequenced in a study of T cells in Graves' hyperthyroidism and ophthalmopathy. One entry per CDR3 protein, called by TCRdb with MiXCR from the multiplex PCR reads. The table records around 520,000 distinct CDR3 sequences, 14% of them present only once. Sequencing was performed on blood. The origin of the receptors is a woman aged 40-49 years with Graves' hyperthyroidism. The CDR3 runs from the conserved cysteine through the conserved F or W. D genes are given only for firm matches. Size is stated for part of the rows, as once, few or many counts, or as a class when the clone is expanded.

CDR3 DNA: TGCAGTGTTTCGGGCTCTGGGGACACTGAAGCTTTCTTT; CDR3 protein: CSVSGSGDTEAFF; V gene: TRBV20-1; D gene: .; clone size: many; J gene: TRBJ1-1
CDR3 DNA: TGTGCCAGCAGCGTACAGCGGGAGAAGGGCACAGATACGCAGTATTTT; CDR3 protein: CASSVQREKGTDTQYF; V gene: TRBV9; D gene: TRBD2; clone size: .; J gene: TRBJ2-3
CDR3 DNA: TGTGCCAGCAGTTTACCCGATGGACAGGGGGCAGCAGATACGCAGTATTTT; CDR3 protein: CASSLPDGQGAADTQYF; V gene: TRBV12-3/TRBV12-4; D gene: TRBD1; clone size: many; J gene: TRBJ2-3
CDR3 DNA: TGTGCCAGCAGCGTAGATGCGGGCCGAGGGAATGAGCAGTTCTTC; CDR3 protein: CASSVDAGRGNEQFF; V gene: TRBV9; D gene: .; clone size: .; J gene: TRBJ2-1
CDR3 DNA: TGTGCCAGCAGCCAAGATGGCCAGACTATAGATACGCAGTATTTT; CDR3 protein: CASSQDGQTIDTQYF; V gene: TRBV4-2; D gene: .; clone size: .; J gene: TRBJ2-3
CDR3 DNA: TGCAGTGCTAGCTCGTTCCGGGACAGCCCCTCGGACGAGCAGTACTTC; CDR3 protein: CSASSFRDSPSDEQYF; V gene: TRBV20-1; D gene: TRBD1; clone size: few; J gene: TRBJ2-7
CDR3 DNA: TGTGCCAGCAGACCAGACAGGGAGGAAAAAGGCTACACCTTC; CDR3 protein: CASRPDREEKGYTF; V gene: TRBV25-1; D gene: TRBD1; clone size: .; J gene: TRBJ1-2
CDR3 DNA: TGTGCCAGCAGCTTTGAAGGGTCCAGAGAGACCCAGTACTTC; CDR3 protein: CASSFEGSRETQYF; V gene: TRBV7-9; D gene: .; clone size: .; J gene: TRBJ2-5
CDR3 DNA: TGCAGTGCTAGGACCCCGACTAGCGGGAGGGTGAGTGAGCAGTTCTTC; CDR3 protein: CSARTPTSGRVSEQFF; V gene: TRBV20-1; D gene: TRBD2; clone size: many; J gene: TRBJ2-1
CDR3 DNA: TGTGCCAGCAGCTTAGATTCAGGTTACTACGAGCAGTACTTC; CDR3 protein: CASSLDSGYYEQYF; V gene: TRBV7-9; D gene: .; clone size: .; J gene: TRBJ2-7
CDR3 DNA: TGTGCCAGCAGCAACCGAAGGGGTACCTACGAGCAGTACTTC; CDR3 protein: CASSNRRGTYEQYF; V gene: TRBV27; D gene: .; clone size: many; J gene: TRBJ2-7
CDR3 DNA: TGTGCCAGCAGCTTGACCCCGGGACAGGGGGCGCAAGCTGGGGCCAACGTCCTGACTTTC; CDR3 protein: CASSLTPGQGAQAGANVLTF; V gene: TRBV9; D gene: TRBD1; clone size: .; J gene: TRBJ2-6
CDR3 DNA: TGTGCCAGCAGCTTAGATATGGGGCGGACTGAAGCTTTCTTT; CDR3 protein: CASSLDMGRTEAFF; V gene: TRBV11-3; D gene: .; clone size: many; J gene: TRBJ1-1
CDR3 DNA: TGCGCCAGCAGCTTCTATACTGGACGGAACACTGAAGCTTTCTTT; CDR3 protein: CASSFYTGRNTEAFF; V gene: TRBV5-1; D gene: .; clone size: once; J gene: TRBJ1-1
CDR3 DNA: TGTGCCAGCAGCTTATTTGAGAACACCGGGGAGCTGTTTTTT; CDR3 protein: CASSLFENTGELFF; V gene: TRBV7-2; D gene: .; clone size: .; J gene: TRBJ2-2
CDR3 DNA: TGTGCCATCAAAGGGGGGGATACGCAGTATTTT; CDR3 protein: CAIKGGDTQYF; V gene: TRBV10-3; D gene: .; clone size: few; J gene: TRBJ2-3
CDR3 DNA: TGCAGTGACTCCGAAGCTTTCTTT; CDR3 protein: CSDSEAFF; V gene: TRBV20-1; D gene: .; clone size: .; J gene: TRBJ1-1
CDR3 DNA: TGCGCCAGCAAGAGGGTAGCGGGAGCGGAAGAGACCCAGTACTTC; CDR3 protein: CASKRVAGAEETQYF; V gene: TRBV10-2; D gene: TRBD2; clone size: .; J gene: TRBJ2-5
CDR3 DNA: TGTGCCAGCAGCGTGACTAGCGGGAGTCGGAATGAGCAGTTCTTC; CDR3 protein: CASSVTSGSRNEQFF; V gene: TRBV9; D gene: TRBD2; clone size: .; J gene: TRBJ2-1
CDR3 DNA: TGTGCCAGCAGTTTAGACGGGGTAGCGGGTGGGAATGAGCAGTTCTTC; CDR3 protein: CASSLDGVAGGNEQFF; V gene: TRBV12-3/TRBV12-4; D gene: TRBD2; clone size: many; J gene: TRBJ2-1
CDR3 DNA: TGCAGCGTTGACTATGGTAGCGGGAGGGTTAATGAGCAGTTCTTC; CDR3 protein: CSVDYGSGRVNEQFF; V gene: TRBV29-1; D gene: TRBD2; clone size: .; J gene: TRBJ2-1
CDR3 DNA: TGTGCCAGCCGAGCACTAGCGGTCGATGACGCCGCCTACAATGAGCAGTTCTTC; CDR3 protein: CASRALAVDDAAYNEQFF; V gene: TRBV28; D gene: TRBD2; clone size: many; J gene: TRBJ2-1
CDR3 DNA: TGTGCCAGCAGCGGGCCCCGTGCTCAAACGGGTGGCTACACCTTC; CDR3 protein: CASSGPRAQTGGYTF; V gene: TRBV9; D gene: .; clone size: .; J gene: TRBJ1-2
CDR3 DNA: TGTGCTAGTGGTTTGGGGCGCGAGCAGTACTTC; CDR3 protein: CASGLGREQYF; V gene: TRBV12-5; D gene: .; clone size: .; J gene: TRBJ2-7
CDR3 DNA: TGTGCCAGCAGTTACTCGAGACAGGGGGCAGTGACCCAGTACTTC; CDR3 protein: CASSYSRQGAVTQYF; V gene: TRBV6-5; D gene: TRBD1; clone size: few; J gene: TRBJ2-5
CDR3 DNA: TGTGCCAGCAGTCAGCTACTCTCTGGAAACACCATATATTTT; CDR3 protein: CASSQLLSGNTIYF; V gene: TRBV2; D gene: .; clone size: .; J gene: TRBJ1-3
CDR3 DNA: TGCAGTGTCGCAAATCTGGGGGGAGGGGTCAATGAGCAGTTCTTC; CDR3 protein: CSVANLGGGVNEQFF; V gene: TRBV20-1; D gene: TRBD2; clone size: many; J gene: TRBJ2-1
CDR3 DNA: TGTGCCAGCAGTTTGAGGGCAACCGCTAACTATGGCTACACCTTC; CDR3 protein: CASSLRATANYGYTF; V gene: TRBV28; D gene: .; clone size: .; J gene: TRBJ1-2
CDR3 DNA: TGCGCCAGCAGCTTGGATCTGTCCGAAGGGGAGCTGTTTTTT; CDR3 protein: CASSLDLSEGELFF; V gene: TRBV5-1; D gene: .; clone size: .; J gene: TRBJ2-2
CDR3 DNA: TGTGCCAGCAGCCCCTCGGGACTAGCGGAAAAAGAGACCCAGTACTTC; CDR3 protein: CASSPSGLAEKETQYF; V gene: TRBV7-3; D gene: TRBD2; clone size: many; J gene: TRBJ2-5
CDR3 DNA: TGTGCCAGCAGCAGCGGACAGGGGATTACCGGCGGGGAGCTGTTTTTT; CDR3 protein: CASSSGQGITGGELFF; V gene: TRBV6-1; D gene: TRBD1; clone size: few; J gene: TRBJ2-2
CDR3 DNA: TGCGCCAGCAGCTTGGCGGGACTAGCGATGTACAATGAGCAGTTCTTC; CDR3 protein: CASSLAGLAMYNEQFF; V gene: TRBV5-1; D gene: TRBD2; clone size: many; J gene: TRBJ2-1
CDR3 DNA: TGTGCCAGCAGTGGCGGTGGCGGGGGTGATTCACCCCTCCACTTT; CDR3 protein: CASSGGGGGDSPLHF; V gene: TRBV6-1; D gene: .; clone size: many; J gene: TRBJ1-6
CDR3 DNA: TGCGCCAGCGTCCCCTGGACAGGGGGCCAAAATGAAAAACTGTTTTTT; CDR3 protein: CASVPWTGGQNEKLFF; V gene: TRBV10-1; D gene: TRBD1; clone size: few; J gene: TRBJ1-4
CDR3 DNA: TGTGCCAGCAGAACGGACGGCGCCGGGGAGCTGTTTTTT; CDR3 protein: CASRTDGAGELFF; V gene: TRBV7-9; D gene: .; clone size: many; J gene: TRBJ2-2
CDR3 DNA: TGTGCCAGCAGCCAAGATTTAGGGGGTAACACCGGGGAGCTGTTTTTT; CDR3 protein: CASSQDLGGNTGELFF; V gene: TRBV3-1; D gene: .; clone size: many; J gene: TRBJ2-2
CDR3 DNA: TGTGCCAGCAGTTCTCAGGTGGGTTCGTACACTGAAGCTTTCTTT; CDR3 protein: CASSSQVGSYTEAFF; V gene: TRBV28; D gene: .; clone size: many; J gene: TRBJ1-1
CDR3 DNA: TGCAGTGCTAGGATCGATGAGCAGTTCTTC; CDR3 protein: CSARIDEQFF; V gene: TRBV20-1; D gene: .; clone size: few; J gene: TRBJ2-1
CDR3 DNA: TGTGCCAGCAGCGGGGGACTAAAGCAGTTCTTC; CDR3 protein: CASSGGLKQFF; V gene: TRBV28; D gene: TRBD2; clone size: many; J gene: TRBJ2-1
CDR3 DNA: TGTGCCAGCAGCTTGAGAAGCGGGAGCCAAGAGACCCAGTACTTC; CDR3 protein: CASSLRSGSQETQYF; V gene: TRBV5-6; D gene: TRBD2; clone size: many; J gene: TRBJ2-5
CDR3 DNA: TGTGCCAGCGGTCCCCAGGGAGCCTACGAGCAGTACTTC; CDR3 protein: CASGPQGAYEQYF; V gene: TRBV12-3/TRBV12-4; D gene: .; clone size: many; J gene: TRBJ2-7